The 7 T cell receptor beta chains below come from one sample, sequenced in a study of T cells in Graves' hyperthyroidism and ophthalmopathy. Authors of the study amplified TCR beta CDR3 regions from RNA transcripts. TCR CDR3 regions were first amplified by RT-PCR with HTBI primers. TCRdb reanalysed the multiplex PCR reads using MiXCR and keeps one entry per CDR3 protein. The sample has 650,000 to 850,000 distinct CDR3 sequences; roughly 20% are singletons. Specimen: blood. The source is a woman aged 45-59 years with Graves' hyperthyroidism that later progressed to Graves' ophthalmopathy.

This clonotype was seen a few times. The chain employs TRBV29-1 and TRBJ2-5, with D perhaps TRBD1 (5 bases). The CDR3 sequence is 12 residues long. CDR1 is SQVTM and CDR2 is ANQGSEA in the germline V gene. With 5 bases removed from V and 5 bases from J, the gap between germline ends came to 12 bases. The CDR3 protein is CSVTPSGETQYF. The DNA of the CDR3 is TGCAGCGTTACCCCCTCAGGGGAGACCCAGTACTTC.

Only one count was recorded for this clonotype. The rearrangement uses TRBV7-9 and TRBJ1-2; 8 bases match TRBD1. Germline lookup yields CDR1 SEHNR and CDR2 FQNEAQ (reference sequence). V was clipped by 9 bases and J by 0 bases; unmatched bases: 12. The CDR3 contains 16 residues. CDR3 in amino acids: CASTLTGQGSNYGYTF. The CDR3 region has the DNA TGTGCCAGTACGCTGACAGGACAGGGTTCTAACTATGGCTACACCTTC. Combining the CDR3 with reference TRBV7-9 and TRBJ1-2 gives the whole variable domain DTGVSQNPRHKITKRGQNVTFRCDPISEHNRLYWYRQTLGQGPEFLTYFQNEAQLEKSRLLSDRFSAERPKGSFSTLEIQRTEQGDSAMYLCASTLTGQGSNYGYTFGSGTRLTVV.

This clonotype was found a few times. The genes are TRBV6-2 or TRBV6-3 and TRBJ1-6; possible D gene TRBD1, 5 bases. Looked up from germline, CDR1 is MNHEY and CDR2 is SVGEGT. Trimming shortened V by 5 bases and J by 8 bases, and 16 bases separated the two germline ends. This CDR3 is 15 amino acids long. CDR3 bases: TGTGCCAGCAGTGTCCGGCCAGGGTGGGATTCACCCCTCCACTTT. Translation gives CASSVRPGWDSPLHF.

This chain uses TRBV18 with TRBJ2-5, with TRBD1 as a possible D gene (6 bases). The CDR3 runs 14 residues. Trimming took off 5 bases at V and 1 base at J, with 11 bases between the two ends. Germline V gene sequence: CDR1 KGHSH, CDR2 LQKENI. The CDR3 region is CASSSGVPQETQYF. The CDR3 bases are TGTGCCAGCTCATCAGGGGTCCCCCAAGAGACCCAGTACTTC.

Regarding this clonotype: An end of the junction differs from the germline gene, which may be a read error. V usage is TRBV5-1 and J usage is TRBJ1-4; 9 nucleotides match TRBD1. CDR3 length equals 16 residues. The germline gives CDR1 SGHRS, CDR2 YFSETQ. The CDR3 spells CASRTGTGTTNEKLSF. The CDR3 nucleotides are TGCGCCAGCAGGACCGGGACAGGGACAACTAATGAAAAACTGTCTTTT.

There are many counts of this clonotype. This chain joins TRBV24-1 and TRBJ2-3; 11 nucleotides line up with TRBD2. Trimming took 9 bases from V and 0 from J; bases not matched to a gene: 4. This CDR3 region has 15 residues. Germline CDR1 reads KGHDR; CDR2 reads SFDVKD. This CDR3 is CATGTSGSSTDTQYF. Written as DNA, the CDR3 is TGTGCCACCGGGACTAGCGGATCTAGCACAGATACGCAGTATTTT.

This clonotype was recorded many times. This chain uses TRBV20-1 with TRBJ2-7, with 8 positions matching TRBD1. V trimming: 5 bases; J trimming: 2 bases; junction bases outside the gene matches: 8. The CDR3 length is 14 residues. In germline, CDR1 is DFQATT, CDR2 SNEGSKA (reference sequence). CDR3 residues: CSAERTGKAYEQYF. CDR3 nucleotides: TGCAGTGCTGAGAGGACAGGGAAAGCCTACGAGCAGTACTTC.